The rows below give T cell receptor beta chains drawn from one sample of a study of T cell changes during pregnancy in multiple sclerosis. Method: immunoSEQ multiplex PCR; TCRdb's copy keeps in-frame clones and lacks some. This sample has 20,000 to 25,000 clones, with approximately 84% found just once. Sequenced here: CD8+ T cells from peripheral blood mononuclear cells, sampled after pregnancy. The receptor set was obtained from a female donor with multiple sclerosis, enrolled in a pregnancy study. The CDR3 runs from the conserved cysteine through the conserved F or W. D genes are given only for firm matches. Clone size appears in some rows only: once, few, many, or a class for an expanded clone.

D | J | size | V | CDR3 | DNA
. | TRBJ2-7 | . | TRBV6-6 | CASSEGTGGLYEQYF | TGTGCCAGCAGCGAGGGGACTGGCGGTCTCTACGAGCAGTACTTC
TRBD2 | TRBJ2-2 | . | TRBV27 | CASSPSAGETTGELFF | TGTGCCAGCAGTCCCTCGGCGGGAGAGACCACCGGGGAGCTGTTTTTT
. | TRBJ2-5 | . | TRBV14 | CASSPNPDSRYQETQYF | TGTGCCAGCAGCCCGAATCCGGACTCAAGGTACCAAGAGACCCAGTACTTC
TRBD2 | TRBJ2-7 | . | TRBV7-9 | CASSTGLAGGEQYF | TGTGCCAGCAGCACGGGACTAGCGGGAGGGGAGCAGTACTTC
TRBD2 | TRBJ2-1 | . | TRBV10-2 | CASSEVLAGENEQFF | TGCGCCAGCAGTGAAGTTCTAGCGGGAGAAAATGAGCAGTTCTTC
. | TRBJ2-3 | . | TRBV6-6 | CASSYGVPYLTDTQYF | TGTGCCAGCAGTTACGGTGTTCCCTACCTCACAGATACGCAGTATTTT
TRBD2 | TRBJ2-7 | . | TRBV10-3 | CAISDPPSGRGHEQYF | TGTGCCATCAGTGACCCCCCTAGCGGGAGAGGCCACGAGCAGTACTTC
. | TRBJ2-1 | . | TRBV30 | CAWSGGSFYNEQFF | TGTGCCTGGAGTGGCGGGTCCTTTTACAATGAGCAGTTCTTC
TRBD2 | TRBJ2-2 | once | TRBV29-1 | CSDSTLGGAPNTGELFF | TGCAGCGACTCAACACTCGGGGGGGCCCCGAACACCGGGGAGCTGTTTTTT
TRBD2 | TRBJ2-7 | . | TRBV13 | CASSPAASGRSYEQYF | TGTGCCAGCAGCCCTGCAGCGAGCGGGAGATCCTACGAGCAGTACTTC
TRBD1 | TRBJ1-1 | . | TRBV19 | CASSSPLGQAMNTEAFF | TGTGCCAGTAGTAGCCCTCTAGGACAGGCCATGAACACTGAAGCTTTCTTT
TRBD2 | TRBJ2-3 | . | TRBV28 | CASSPRLAASTDTQYF | TGTGCCAGCAGTCCGCGACTAGCGGCTAGCACAGATACGCAGTATTTT
. | TRBJ2-7 | few | TRBV2 | CASSRDSNSYEQYF | TGTGCCAGCAGCCGGGACTCCAACTCCTACGAGCAGTACTTC
TRBD2 | TRBJ2-2 | . | TRBV7-6 | CASSFTSGNTGELFF | TGTGCCAGCAGCTTCACTAGCGGGAACACCGGGGAGCTGTTTTTT
TRBD1 | TRBJ1-1 | . | TRBV6-5 | CASRTTGGNTEAFF | TGTGCCAGCAGAACAACAGGGGGGAACACTGAAGCTTTCTTT
. | TRBJ2-7 | . | TRBV7-6 | CASSLWAWAYEQYF | TGTGCCAGCAGCTTGTGGGCCTGGGCCTACGAGCAGTACTTC
TRBD1 | TRBJ1-4 | . | TRBV9 | CASGSGQGDEKLFF | TGTGCCAGCGGCTCGGGACAGGGGGATGAAAAACTGTTTTTT
TRBD2 | TRBJ2-3 | . | TRBV6-4 | CASSDLRESDTQYF | TGTGCCAGCAGTGACTTGCGGGAGTCAGATACGCAGTATTTT
. | TRBJ2-1 | . | TRBV7-2 | CASSVSASSYNEQFF | TGTGCCAGCAGCGTTAGCGCGAGCTCCTACAATGAGCAGTTCTTC
. | TRBJ2-3 | . | TRBV2 | CASSAFGSTDTQYF | TGTGCCAGCAGTGCTTTCGGGTCCACAGATACGCAGTATTTT
TRBD1 | TRBJ2-2 | . | TRBV5-6 | CASSLGDRGNTGELFF | TGTGCCAGCAGCTTGGGTGACAGGGGTAACACCGGGGAGCTGTTTTTT
. | TRBJ2-5 | . | TRBV11-2 | CASSLKPAETQYF | TGTGCCAGCAGCTTAAAGCCTGCGGAGACCCAGTACTTC
TRBD1 | TRBJ2-7 | . | TRBV5-5 | CASSYTGTEPRQYF | TGTGCCAGCAGCTATACCGGGACAGAGCCTCGACAGTACTTC
. | TRBJ2-3 | . | TRBV6-5 | CASTQITDTQYF | TGTGCCAGCACCCAGATCACAGATACGCAGTATTTT
TRBD1 | TRBJ2-3 | . | TRBV7-9 | CASSSQDRKDTDTQYF | TGTGCCAGCAGCTCTCAGGACAGGAAGGACACAGATACGCAGTATTTT
TRBD2 | TRBJ2-7 | once | TRBV27 | CASSIAGATYEQYF | TGTGCCAGCAGTATAGCGGGAGCGACCTACGAGCAGTACTTC
TRBD1 | TRBJ2-1 | . | TRBV27 | CASSLSTGAPSNEQFF | TGTGCCAGCAGTTTATCGACAGGGGCCCCCAGCAATGAGCAGTTCTTC
TRBD1 | TRBJ2-2 | . | TRBV5-5 | CASSLARTGGYTGELFF | TGTGCCAGCAGCTTGGCGAGGACAGGGGGCTACACCGGGGAGCTGTTTTTT
. | TRBJ2-2 | medium-sized | TRBV6-4 | CASSENSATGELFF | TGTGCCAGCAGTGAGAATAGCGCCACCGGGGAGCTGTTTTTT
TRBD1 | TRBJ2-5 | . | TRBV7-9 | CASRQGGYQETQYF | TGTGCCAGCAGACAGGGGGGTTACCAAGAGACCCAGTACTTC
. | TRBJ1-2 | . | TRBV7-8 | CASSLGLIGDSSYTF | TGTGCCAGCAGCTTAGGTTTAATCGGGGATTCAAGCTACACCTTC
TRBD2 | TRBJ2-2 | . | TRBV18 | CASSPYPKREGNTGELFF | TGTGCCAGCTCACCATACCCTAAACGGGAGGGGAACACCGGGGAGCTGTTTTTT
TRBD1 | TRBJ1-1 | . | TRBV5-4 | CASSLGEGQGNTEAFF | TGTGCCAGCAGCTTGGGAGAGGGACAGGGGAACACTGAAGCTTTCTTT
TRBD2 | TRBJ2-1 | . | TRBV5-1 | CASSPQRLANNEQFF | TGCGCCAGCAGCCCCCAACGACTAGCGAACAATGAGCAGTTCTTC
. | TRBJ2-2 | . | TRBV4-3 | CASSQGQEHRGAVF | TGCGCCAGCAGCCAAGGACAGGAACACCGGGGAGCTGTTTTT
. | TRBJ2-3 | medium-sized | TRBV6-4 | CASSDSTGGGTDTQYF | TGTGCCAGCAGTGACTCGACTGGAGGAGGCACAGATACGCAGTATTTT
. | TRBJ1-6 | . | TRBV7-9 | CASSLAGSNSPLHF | TGTGCCAGCAGCTTAGCCGGGAGTAATTCACCCCTCCACTTT
TRBD1 | TRBJ2-1 | . | TRBV9 | CASSLTGTGPYNEQFF | TGTGCCAGCAGCTTAACCGGGACAGGGCCCTACAATGAGCAGTTCTTC
TRBD1 | TRBJ1-2 | once | TRBV11-2 | CASIGPGTGDYGYTF | TGTGCCAGCATAGGTCCCGGGACAGGGGACTATGGCTACACCTTC
. | TRBJ1-1 | . | TRBV9 | CASSVLAVNTEAFF | TGTGCCAGCAGCGTATTGGCAGTAAACACTGAAGCTTTCTTT
. | TRBJ2-7 | medium-sized | TRBV5-3 | CARSLGKPASECAYEQYF | TGTGCCAGAAGCTTGGGCAAACCGGCTAGCGAATGCGCCTACGAGCAGTACTTC
. | TRBJ2-7 | . | TRBV29-1 | CSVGAGGTSGTYEQYF | TGCAGCGTTGGAGCAGGGGGAACTAGCGGAACCTACGAGCAGTACTTC
. | TRBJ1-2 | . | TRBV11-2 | CASSFIGSLLSWPFSF | TGTGCCAGCAGCTTTATTGGCAGCTTACTAAGCTGGCCCTTTTCCTTC
TRBD2 | TRBJ2-3 | . | TRBV27 | CASSTSGSTDTQYF | TGTGCCAGCAGCACTAGCGGGAGCACAGATACGCAGTATTTT
. | TRBJ2-5 | once | TRBV27 | CASSPHGTAETQYF | TGTGCCAGCAGTCCACATGGGACTGCAGAGACCCAGTACTTC
TRBD2 | TRBJ2-5 | few | TRBV25-1 | CASSEYRGDYPQETQYF | TGTGCCAGCAGTGAATATCGAGGGGACTACCCTCAAGAGACCCAGTACTTC
. | TRBJ1-1 | medium-sized | TRBV27 | CASMARSSQSMNTEAFF | TGTGCCAGCATGGCTAGGTCCTCGCAGAGCATGAACACTGAAGCTTTCTTT
TRBD1 | TRBJ2-3 | . | TRBV28 | CASSLGQGHTDTQYF | TGTGCCAGCAGTTTAGGACAGGGGCACACAGATACGCAGTATTTT
TRBD1 | TRBJ2-7 | once | TRBV23-1 | CASRGTGGAGSSYEQYF | TGCGCCAGCAGAGGGACAGGGGGCGCGGGAAGTTCCTACGAGCAGTACTTC
TRBD2 | TRBJ2-5 | . | TRBV19 | CASSIVFGGVESGQETQYF | TGTGCCAGTAGTATAGTTTTCGGGGGGGTCGAAAGCGGCCAAGAGACCCAGTACTTC
TRBD2 | TRBJ2-7 | . | TRBV7-9 | CASSSPRTSLPDEQYF | TGTGCCAGCAGCTCCCCCCGGACTAGTCTCCCCGACGAGCAGTACTTC
TRBD1 | TRBJ2-5 | . | TRBV14 | CASSQGDRAETQYF | TGTGCCAGCAGCCAAGGGGACAGGGCAGAGACCCAGTACTTC
TRBD1 | TRBJ1-2 | . | TRBV14 | CASSPRDSSRRDYGYTF | TGTGCCAGCAGCCCCCGGGACAGCTCTCGCAGGGACTATGGCTACACCTTC
. | TRBJ2-5 | . | TRBV15 | CATSRVEAQETQYF | TGTGCCACCAGCAGGGTAGAAGCACAAGAGACCCAGTACTTC
. | TRBJ1-2 | . | TRBV5-6 | CASSSRAGGYTF | TGTGCCAGCAGCTCCAGAGCGGGGGGCTACACCTTC
. | TRBJ1-3 | . | TRBV10-3 | CATRSGVTSGNTIYF | TGTGCCACCAGGTCAGGGGTCACTTCTGGAAACACCATATATTTT
TRBD2 | TRBJ2-3 | . | TRBV4-1 | CASSHRLADRTDTQYF | TGCGCCAGCAGCCACAGACTAGCGGACCGCACAGATACGCAGTATTTT
. | TRBJ2-7 | . | TRBV30 | CAWSVGRGQYF | TGTGCCTGGAGTGTTGGCAGGGGGCAGTACTTC